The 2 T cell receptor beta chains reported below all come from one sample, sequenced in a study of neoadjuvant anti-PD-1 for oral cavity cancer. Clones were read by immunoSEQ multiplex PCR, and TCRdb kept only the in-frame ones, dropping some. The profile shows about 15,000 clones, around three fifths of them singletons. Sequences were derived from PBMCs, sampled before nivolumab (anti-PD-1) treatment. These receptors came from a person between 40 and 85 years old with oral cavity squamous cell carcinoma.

This CDR3 reads CASSAGGISYEQYF. CDR3 sequence (DNA): TGTGCCAGCAGTGCGGGGGGCATTTCCTACGAGCAGTACTTC. The chain employs TRBV2 and TRBJ2-7; D perhaps matches TRBD2 (7 bases). V was clipped by 4 bases and J by 1 base, with 11 bases between them. Germline lookup yields CDR1 SNHLY and CDR2 FYNNEI. The CDR3 is 14 amino acids.

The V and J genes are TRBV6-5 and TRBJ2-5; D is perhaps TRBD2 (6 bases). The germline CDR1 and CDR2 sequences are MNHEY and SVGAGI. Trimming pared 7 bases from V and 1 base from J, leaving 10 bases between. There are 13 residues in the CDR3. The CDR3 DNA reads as TGTGCCAGCATCGGAGGGACCCAAGAGACCCAGTACTTC. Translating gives CASIGGTQETQYF.